This T cell receptor (beta chain) was retrieved from a study of somatic mutations in cytotoxic T cells in rheumatoid arthritis. Overall study: Flow cytometry sorted some V beta antibody-stained T-cell populations to nearly 100% purity, V beta1+ cells among them being sequenced for TCRB. Study results and caveats: The CD8+ clonality of rheumatoid arthritis patients increased with age, whereas that of healthy controls did not. Some patients, about an eighth of the roughly 65, had a largest CD8+ clone that exceeded 20% of CD8+ cells.

The assay was immunoSEQ multiplex PCR, and TCRdb's table has in-frame clones only and misses some. This sample yields approximately 15,000 clones, of which 55% to 85% are seen a single time; more than 9% belongs to the top ten. Details on this clone: Its antigen is unknown.

The investigators isolated CD4+ and CD8+ cells by positive magnetic bead selection and checked their purity by flow cytometry. The sample consisted of CD8+ T cells sorted from blood. The sequence came from an adult with rheumatoid arthritis.

CDR3 DNA sequence: TGTGCCACCAGCAGAGCGGGGAGCTCCTACAATGAGCAGTTCTTC. Translated: CATSRAGSSYNEQFF. The rearrangement links TRBV15 to TRBJ2-1; maybe TRBD2 (5 bases). Trimming pared 1 base from V and 0 bases from J, leaving 7 bases between. CDR3 length equals 15 residues. CDR1 LNHNV and CDR2 YYDKDF come from the germline V gene (reference sequence).